The 3 T cell receptor beta chains listed next were all sequenced from one sample in a study of shared clonotypes between healthy human individuals. Libraries were prepared by immunoSEQ multiplex PCR; TCRdb keeps only in-frame clonotypes and omits some of them. The sample holds 2 million to 2.5 million clones, about 94% seen once. Sample: naive CD4+ T cells sorted from blood. Subset in this sample: CD45RA+ positively selected. The receptor source for this set is a man younger than 30 in good health.

The CDR3 reads CAWSVGGSGSSYEQYF. As DNA, the CDR3 is TGTGCCTGGAGTGTAGGCGGTAGCGGTAGCTCCTACGAGCAGTACTTC. The V and J genes are TRBV30 and TRBJ2-7; TRBD2 might be the D (6 bases). Trimming took 0 bases from V and 0 from J, leaving 15 bases between them. The germline CDR1 and CDR2 sequences are GTSNPN and SVGIG (reference sequence). The CDR3 runs to 16 residues.

V is TRBV9 and J is TRBJ2-2; TRBD1 or TRBD2 may be the D gene (5 bases each). From germline, CDR1 is SGDLS and CDR2 YYNGEE. V was clipped by 4 bases and J by 5 bases, with 15 bases between them. The CDR3 contains 15 residues. CDR3 DNA: TGTGCCAGCAGCCCCAGGGAGCCAGGGACCGGGGAGCTGTTTTTT. Its translation is CASSPREPGTGELFF.

This chain links TRBV7-9 with TRBJ1-6; D not resolved. This CDR3 is built from 14 residues. Looked up from germline, CDR1 is SEHNR and CDR2 is FQNEAQ (reference sequence). The V end was cut by 1 base, the J end by 5 bases, with 6 bases between. The CDR3 nucleotides read TGTGCCAGCAGCTTAGGACGAAATAATTCACCCCTCCACTTT. Translating gives CASSLGRNNSPLHF.